One and the same sample provided the 21 T cell receptor beta chains below, sequenced in a study of control samples from healthy donors and cancer patients. The table came from immunoSEQ multiplex PCR; TCRdb's copy has only in-frame clones and leaves some out. The sample yields about 150,000 clones, 85% to 95% seen once. Sequenced material: blood. The source is a man aged 45 to 65 in good health.

The rearrangement links TRBV4-1 to TRBJ2-5, with 7 bases matching TRBD2. This CDR3 is 15 amino acids long. Per germline, CDR1 MGHRA and CDR2 YSYEKL. Trimming at V came to 4 bases and at J to 4 bases, leaving 9 bases not matched to a gene. The CDR3 spells CASSRMGGTVETQYF. As DNA, the CDR3 is TGCGCCAGCAGCCGCATGGGGGGGACCGTAGAGACCCAGTACTTC.

This clone was recorded once. The chain has TRBV27 and TRBJ2-1, with 14 bases fitting TRBD2. The CDR3 is 15 amino acids. V dropped 3 bases and J dropped 9; count of bases not matched to a gene: 4. Germline V CDR1 and CDR2: MNHEY, SMNVEV (reference sequence). CDR3 sequence: CASSLGLAGEAEQFF. The CDR3 DNA follows: TGTGCCAGCAGTTTGGGACTAGCGGGAGAGGCTGAGCAGTTCTTC.

The rearrangement links TRBV19 to TRBJ2-4, with D perhaps matching TRBD2 (6 bases). The germline gives CDR1 LNHDA, CDR2 SQIVND (reference sequence). V was pared by 4 bases and J by 6 bases, with 16 bases between. The CDR3 contains 15 residues. The CDR3 DNA sequence: TGTGCCAGTAGTAACACAGGCCGGGGGATAAACATTCAGTACTTC. It yields the protein CASSNTGRGINIQYF.

The chain recombines TRBV2 with TRBJ1-2; 9 positions agree with TRBD1. V dropped 6 bases and J dropped 3; count of bases not matched to a gene: 5. The CDR3 spans 14 residues. Germline V lookup: CDR1 SNHLY, CDR2 FYNNEI. The CDR3 coding sequence is TGTGCCAGCAGGGGGGACAGGGCAGACTATGGCTACACCTTC. It is translated as CASRGDRADYGYTF.

This clone was counted between two and nine times. The rearrangement uses TRBV6-1 and TRBJ2-1, with D unclear. The CDR3 sequence is 14 residues long. Per the germline V gene, CDR1 is MNHNS and CDR2 is SASEGT. Deletions cut 2 bases from V and 4 bases from J, with 9 bases between. The CDR3 reads CASSETGRYNEQFF. The CDR3 DNA follows: TGTGCCAGCAGTGAAACGGGCCGTTACAATGAGCAGTTCTTC.

The chain joins TRBV19 to TRBJ2-3; 8 nucleotides line up with TRBD2. V was clipped by 3 bases and J by 10 bases; unmatched bases: 12. In germline, CDR1 is LNHDA, CDR2 SQIVND (reference sequence). This CDR3 has 15 residues. CDR3 residues: CASSIGLATSEAQYF. The CDR3, as DNA: TGTGCCAGTAGTATCGGACTAGCTACCTCTGAGGCGCAGTATTTT.

The CDR3: CASSLRQGANEQFF. The CDR3 DNA sequence: TGTGCCAGCAGTTTGAGGCAGGGGGCCAATGAGCAGTTCTTC. The chain couples TRBV27 to TRBJ2-1; 8 positions agree with TRBD1. Trimming at V came to 3 bases and at J to 6 bases, leaving 4 bases not matched to a gene. The CDR3 consists of 14 residues. Germline loops: CDR1 MNHEY, CDR2 SMNVEV (reference sequence).

This chain connects TRBV10-3 to TRBJ1-2; maybe TRBD1 (6 bases). The CDR3 runs 14 residues. Germline CDR1 is ENHRY and CDR2 is SYGVKD. V dropped 4 bases and J dropped 2 bases, with 11 bases sitting between them. The CDR3 DNA reads TGTGCCATCAGTGCGAGACAGGACAACTATGGCTACACCTTC. This codes for CAISARQDNYGYTF.

The gene calls are TRBV19 and TRBJ1-2; 10 positions agree with TRBD1. J lost 7 bases, V lost 5 bases, and 4 bases had no gene match. Germline values: CDR1 LNHDA, CDR2 SQIVND (reference sequence). The CDR3 has 13 residues. In nucleotides, the CDR3 is TGTGCCAGTAGTCGACAGGGGGCGCCTGGCTACACCTTC. Its protein is CASSRQGAPGYTF.

This chain connects TRBV11-2 to TRBJ2-7; 8 nucleotides line up with TRBD2. CDR3 size: 14 residues. The germline CDR1 and CDR2 sequences are SGHAT and FQNNGV. The CDR3 is CATSGPSSSYEQYF. The CDR3 DNA follows: TGTGCTACTAGCGGACCTAGCTCCTCCTACGAGCAGTACTTC.

This sequence joins TRBV3-1 (or the pseudogene TRBV3-2) and TRBJ1-1; TRBD1 is a possible D gene (5 bases). Per germline, CDR1 LGHDT and CDR2 YNNKEL (reference sequence). With 4 bases removed from V and 7 bases from J, the gap between germline ends came to 13 bases. This CDR3 spans 13 amino acids. The CDR3 DNA sequence: TGTGCCAGCAGCCGTCTTGGGGGAAGTGAAGCTTTCTTT. This translates into CASSRLGGSEAFF.

V usage is TRBV19 and J usage is TRBJ2-5; 9 bases agree with TRBD2. CDR1 LNHDA and CDR2 SQIVND come from the germline V gene (reference sequence). V gave up 2 bases and J gave up 6 bases; unmatched junction bases: 10. The CDR3 has 16 residues. The CDR3 protein is CASSIQGTSSSQTQYF. Written as DNA, the CDR3 is TGTGCCAGTAGTATACAAGGGACTAGCAGTTCACAGACCCAGTACTTC.

J is TRBJ2-3 and V is TRBV3-1 (or the pseudogene TRBV3-2), with TRBD2 identical over 10 bases. CDR1 is LGHDT, CDR2 YNNKEL, per germline (reference sequence). The CDR3 totals 17 residues. Trimming took 0 bases from V and 4 from J; bases not matched to a gene: 7. The CDR3 DNA reads as TGTGCCAGCAGCCAAGATAGGAGCGGGAGGGTAGCAGATACGCAGTATTTT. It specifies CASSQDRSGRVADTQYF.

This clone appeared a single time. The gene calls are TRBV11-3 and TRBJ2-1, with 11 positions matching TRBD2. The CDR3 spans 13 residues. Germline CDR1 SGHNT, CDR2 YENEEA. Trimming took 5 bases from V and 9 from J; bases not matched to a gene: 3. Here the CDR3 DNA reads TGTGCCAGCAGCATGGGACTAGCGGCTGAGCAGTTCTTC. Translating it yields CASSMGLAAEQFF.

V gene TRBV5-6 combines with J gene TRBJ2-7; TRBD2 is a possible D gene (6 bases). The CDR3 is made up of 11 amino acids. Trimming took off 6 bases at V and 6 bases at J, with 10 bases between the two ends. From germline, CDR1 is SGHDT and CDR2 YYEEEE. As DNA, the CDR3 is TGTGCCAGCATGTCTAGCGCCGAGCAGTACTTC. Translating it yields CASMSSAEQYF.

The genes are TRBV24-1 and TRBJ2-2; D uncertain. The CDR3 length is 13 residues. The V gene's germline CDR1 is KGHDR and CDR2 SFDVKD. V shed 9 bases and J shed 6 bases, with 13 bases lying between them. The CDR3 region is CATGVKYAGELFF. In nucleotides, the CDR3 is TGTGCCACCGGGGTAAAATACGCCGGGGAGCTGTTTTTT.

This chain uses TRBV28 with TRBJ2-7; D gene unclear. V lost 2 bases and J lost 3, with 8 bases in between. Germline V lookup: CDR1 MDHEN, CDR2 SYDVKM. The CDR3 has 13 residues. This CDR3 reads CASSLNGYYEQYF. CDR3 sequence (DNA): TGTGCCAGCAGTTTAAACGGGTACTACGAGCAGTACTTC.

The rearrangement joins TRBV7-2 to TRBJ1-2; 9 nucleotides match TRBD1. V shed 5 bases, J shed 1 base, and the junction held 14 bases outside the gene matches. This CDR3 has 18 amino acids. The germline V gene encodes CDR1 SGHTA and CDR2 FQGNSA. CDR3 amino acids: CASSAISAGQGYNYGYTF. The CDR3 DNA reads as TGTGCCAGCAGCGCCATATCAGCGGGACAGGGTTATAACTATGGCTACACCTTC.

This clone showed up just once. The V and J genes are TRBV14 and TRBJ2-5; D unclear. The germline CDR1 and CDR2 sequences are SGHDN and FVKESK. The CDR3 spans 13 residues. V lost 5 bases, J lost 0 bases, and 7 bases lay in between. CDR3 loop: CASSAMYQETQYF. DNA of the CDR3: TGTGCCAGCAGCGCCATGTACCAAGAGACCCAGTACTTC.

The chain carries TRBV5-4 and TRBJ2-2; D is possibly TRBD2 (6 bases). CDR1 and CDR2 from the germline V gene are SGHNT and YYREEE (reference sequence). The CDR3 totals 13 residues. Trimming took off 1 base at V and 6 bases at J, with 7 bases between the two ends. CDR3 in DNA: TGTGCCAGCAGCTTGTGGGAGGCCGGGGAGCTGTTTTTT. Residues: CASSLWEAGELFF. Full variable domain (rest looked up from reference TRBV5-4 and TRBJ2-2): ETGVTQSPTHLIKTRGQQVTLRCSSQSGHNTVSWYQQALGQGPQFIFQYYREEENGRGNFPPRFSGLQFPNYSSELNVNALELDDSALYLCASSLWEAGELFFGEGSRLTVL.

The rearrangement joins TRBV28 to TRBJ2-7; D may be TRBD2 (5 bases). In germline, CDR1 is MDHEN, CDR2 SYDVKM. This CDR3 is 15 amino acids long. Trimming stripped 2 bases from V and 0 bases from J, with 11 bases between. CDR3 bases: TGTGCCAGCAGTTTACCGGGGAGCCGCTCCTACGAGCAGTACTTC. This gives the protein CASSLPGSRSYEQYF.